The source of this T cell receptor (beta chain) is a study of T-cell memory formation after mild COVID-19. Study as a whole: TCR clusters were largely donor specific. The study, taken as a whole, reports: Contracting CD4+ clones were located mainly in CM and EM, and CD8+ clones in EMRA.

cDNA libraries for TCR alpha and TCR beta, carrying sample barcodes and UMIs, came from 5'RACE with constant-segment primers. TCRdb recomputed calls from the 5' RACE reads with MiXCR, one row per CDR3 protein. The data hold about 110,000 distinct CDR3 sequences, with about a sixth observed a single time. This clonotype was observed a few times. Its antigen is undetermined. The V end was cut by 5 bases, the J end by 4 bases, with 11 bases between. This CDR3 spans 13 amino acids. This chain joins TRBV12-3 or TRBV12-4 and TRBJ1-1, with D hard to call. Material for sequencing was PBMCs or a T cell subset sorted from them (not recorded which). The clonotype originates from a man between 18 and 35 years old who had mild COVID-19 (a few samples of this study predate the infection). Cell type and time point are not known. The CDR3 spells CASSGIDGTEAFF. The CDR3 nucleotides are TGTGCCAGCAGTGGGATAGATGGCACTGAAGCTTTCTTT.